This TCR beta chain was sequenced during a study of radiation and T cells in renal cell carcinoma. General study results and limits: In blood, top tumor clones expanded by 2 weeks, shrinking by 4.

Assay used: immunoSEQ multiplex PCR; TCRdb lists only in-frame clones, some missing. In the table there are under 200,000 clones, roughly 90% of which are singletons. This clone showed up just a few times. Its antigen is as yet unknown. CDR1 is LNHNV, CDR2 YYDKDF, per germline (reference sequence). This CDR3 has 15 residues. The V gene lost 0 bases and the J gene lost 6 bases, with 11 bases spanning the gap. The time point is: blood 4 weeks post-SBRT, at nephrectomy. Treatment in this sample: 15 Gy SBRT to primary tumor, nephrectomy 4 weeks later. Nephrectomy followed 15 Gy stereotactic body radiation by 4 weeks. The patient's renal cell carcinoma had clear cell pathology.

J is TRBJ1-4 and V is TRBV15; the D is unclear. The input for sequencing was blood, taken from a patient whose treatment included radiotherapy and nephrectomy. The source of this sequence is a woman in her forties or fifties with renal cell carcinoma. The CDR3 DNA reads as TGTGCCACCAGCAGAGATCCCGGTAGGGATGAAAAACTGTTTTTT. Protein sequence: CATSRDPGRDEKLFF.